This entry lists 6 T cell receptor beta chains sequenced from one sample in a study of cytomegalovirus exposure and HLA in healthy donors. Primers: 60 Vbeta forward and 13 Jbeta reverse. Sequencing was performed with immunoSEQ multiplex PCR; in TCRdb, only in-frame clones are kept and a portion is missing. The sample consists of some 120,000 clones, approximately 80% of them appearing once. Source material: PBMCs. The source of these receptors is a man aged 35 to 55 in good health and CMV-seronegative.

The genes are TRBV6-1 and TRBJ1-4, with D perhaps TRBD1 (5 bases). CDR3 size: 15 residues. Germline CDR1 and CDR2: MNHNS and SASEGT. V lost 4 bases and J 0 bases, leaving 9 bases between the germline ends. DNA of the CDR3: TGTGCCAGCAGTGGACAGCTTGCAACTAATGAAAAACTGTTTTTT. Its protein product is CASSGQLATNEKLFF.

This chain connects TRBV6-5 to TRBJ1-1; maybe TRBD1 (6 bases). CDR1 MNHEY and CDR2 SVGAGI come from the germline V gene. The CDR3 consists of 14 residues. V was cut by 3 bases and J by 11 bases, with 19 bases left in between. For the CDR3, the DNA is TGTGCCAGCAGTTATACGGACAGTAATCTGAAGGCTTTCTTT. Its translation is CASSYTDSNLKAFF.

V is TRBV7-2 and J is TRBJ1-1; weak D call: TRBD1 (5 bases). With 3 bases removed from V and 4 bases from J, the gap between germline ends came to 12 bases. This CDR3 region has 14 residues. CDR1 is SGHTA and CDR2 is FQGNSA in the germline V gene. As DNA, the CDR3 is TGTGCCAGCAGCTTTAGGGGAGGGATCACTGAAGCTTTCTTT. Its protein product is CASSFRGGITEAFF.

This clone was detected only a few times. V gene TRBV4-3 combines with J gene TRBJ2-6, with TRBD1 matching over 11 bases. Trimming at V came to 2 bases and at J to 2 bases, leaving 5 bases not matched to a gene. CDR3 length: 18 residues. Germline CDR1 reads LGHNA; CDR2 reads YSLEER. CDR3 coding DNA: TGCGCCAGCAGCCAAAGGGGGACAGGGGGAACTGGGGCCAACGTCCTGACTTTC. Translated, it gives CASSQRGTGGTGANVLTF.

The CDR3 DNA follows: TGCAGCGGGGGATCCGATACGCAGTATTTT. Translated, it gives CSGGSDTQYF. The chain has TRBV20-1 and TRBJ2-3; D may be TRBD2 (6 bases). This CDR3 contains 10 residues. CDR1 DFQATT and CDR2 SNEGSKA come from the germline V gene (reference sequence).

This chain joins TRBV6-4 and TRBJ1-3; unclear D gene. V lost 10 bases to trimming and J lost 0 bases, with 13 bases between them. CDR3 length: 14 amino acids. CDR1 and CDR2 from the germline V gene are MRHNA and SNTAGT. CDR3 coding DNA: TGTGCCATTCCGCACAGTGACTCTGGAAACACCATATATTTT. Protein: CAIPHSDSGNTIYF.